This T cell receptor beta chain derives from a study of CD8 T cells in Susac syndrome. The CDR3 contains 15 residues. Trimming took off 2 bases at V and 4 bases at J, with 12 bases between the two ends. Germline CDR1 GTSNPN, CDR2 SVGIG (reference sequence). RNA amounts of about 0.45 to 1 ug underwent reverse transcription with random hexamers. The authors amplified TCR beta CDR3 across 54 Vbeta and 13 Jbeta using immunoSEQ multiplex PCR. MiXCR was run by TCRdb on the immunoSEQ multiplex PCR reads, yielding one entry per CDR3 protein. This table has around 150,000 distinct CDR3 sequences, about 93% appearing once. CD8+ and CD4+ T cells circulating in blood were sequenced for TCR beta. Healthy donors were controls matched for age and sex. Negative isolation was used for CD8+ and CD4+ T cells and FACS enrichment for TEMRA cells.

The V and J genes are TRBV30 and TRBJ2-6; D is unresolved. The clonotype comes from a human donor in good health. The sequenced material came from CD4+ T cells from PBMCs. CDR3 sequence: CAWSTSISGANVLTF. DNA of the CDR3: TGTGCCTGGAGTACCTCTATCTCCGGGGCCAACGTCCTGACTTTC.